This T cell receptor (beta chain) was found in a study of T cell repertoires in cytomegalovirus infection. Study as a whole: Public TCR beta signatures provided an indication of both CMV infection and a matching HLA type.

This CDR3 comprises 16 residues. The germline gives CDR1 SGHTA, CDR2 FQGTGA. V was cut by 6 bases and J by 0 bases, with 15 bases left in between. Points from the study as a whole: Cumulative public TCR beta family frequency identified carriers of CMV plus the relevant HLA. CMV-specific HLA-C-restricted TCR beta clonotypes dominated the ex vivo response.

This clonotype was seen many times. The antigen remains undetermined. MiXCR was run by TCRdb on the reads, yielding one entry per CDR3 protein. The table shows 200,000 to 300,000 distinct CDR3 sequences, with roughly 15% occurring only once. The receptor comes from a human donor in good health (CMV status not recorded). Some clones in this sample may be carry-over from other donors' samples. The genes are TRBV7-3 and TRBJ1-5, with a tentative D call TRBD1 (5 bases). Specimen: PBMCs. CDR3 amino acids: CASRNRDLDSNQPQHF. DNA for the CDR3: TGTGCCAGCAGAAACCGGGACCTAGATAGCAATCAGCCCCAGCATTTT. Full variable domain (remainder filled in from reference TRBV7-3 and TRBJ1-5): GAGVSQTPSNKVTEKGKYVELRCDPISGHTALYWYRQSLGQGPEFLIYFQGTGAADDSGLPNDRFFAVRPEGSVSTLKIQRTERGDSAVYLCASRNRDLDSNQPQHFGDGTRLSIL.